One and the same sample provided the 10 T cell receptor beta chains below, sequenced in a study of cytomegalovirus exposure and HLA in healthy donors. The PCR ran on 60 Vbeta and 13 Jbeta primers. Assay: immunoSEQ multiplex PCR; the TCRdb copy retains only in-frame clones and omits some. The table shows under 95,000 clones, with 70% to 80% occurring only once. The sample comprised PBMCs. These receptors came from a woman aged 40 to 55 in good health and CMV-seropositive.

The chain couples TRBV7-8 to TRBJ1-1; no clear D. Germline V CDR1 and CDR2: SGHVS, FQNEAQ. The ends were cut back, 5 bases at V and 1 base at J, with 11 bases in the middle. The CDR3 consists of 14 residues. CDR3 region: CASSENSGNTEAFF. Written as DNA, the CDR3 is TGTGCCAGCAGCGAAAACAGCGGGAACACTGAAGCTTTCTTT.

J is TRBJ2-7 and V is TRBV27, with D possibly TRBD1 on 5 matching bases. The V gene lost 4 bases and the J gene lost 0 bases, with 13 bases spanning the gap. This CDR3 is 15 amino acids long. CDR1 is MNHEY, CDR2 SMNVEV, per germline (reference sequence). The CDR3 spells CASSSTANPSYEQYF. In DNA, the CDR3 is TGTGCCAGCAGTTCGACAGCAAACCCCTCCTACGAGCAGTACTTC.

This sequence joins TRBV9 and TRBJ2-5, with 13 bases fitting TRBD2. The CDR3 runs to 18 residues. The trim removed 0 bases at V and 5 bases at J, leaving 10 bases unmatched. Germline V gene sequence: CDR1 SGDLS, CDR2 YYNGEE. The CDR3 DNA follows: TGTGCCAGCAGCGTAGGGACTAGCGGGGGCCCCCTCCGTGAGACCCAGTACTTC. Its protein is CASSVGTSGGPLRETQYF.

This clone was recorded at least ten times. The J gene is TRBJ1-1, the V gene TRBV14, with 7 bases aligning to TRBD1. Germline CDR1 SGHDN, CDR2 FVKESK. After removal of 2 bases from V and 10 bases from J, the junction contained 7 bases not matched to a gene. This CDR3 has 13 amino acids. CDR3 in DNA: TGTGCCAGCAGCCAAATACAGGGGTCGGGAGCTTTCTTT. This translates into CASSQIQGSGAFF.

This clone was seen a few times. The CDR3 region has the DNA TGTGCCAGCAGCTCGCCGGGACAGGGGGCCTACGAGCAGTACTTC. Amino acid sequence: CASSSPGQGAYEQYF. The J gene is TRBJ2-7, the V gene TRBV5-5; 11 nucleotides match TRBD1. Germline trimming cut 3 bases from V and 2 bases from J; bases unmatched to any gene: 4. Germline loops: CDR1 SGHKS, CDR2 YYEKEE (reference sequence). CDR3 length equals 15 residues.

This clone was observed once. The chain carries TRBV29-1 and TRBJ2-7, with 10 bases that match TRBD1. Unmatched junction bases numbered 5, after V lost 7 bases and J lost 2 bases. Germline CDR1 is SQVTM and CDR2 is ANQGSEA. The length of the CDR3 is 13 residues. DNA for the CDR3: TGCAGCGCCCGGGACAGGGGACCCTACGAGCAGTACTTC. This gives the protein CSARDRGPYEQYF.

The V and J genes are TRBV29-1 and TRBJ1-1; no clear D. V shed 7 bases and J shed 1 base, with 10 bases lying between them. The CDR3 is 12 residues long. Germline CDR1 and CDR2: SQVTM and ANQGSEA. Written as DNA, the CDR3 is TGCAGCGCCCGTCGGGGGAACACTGAAGCTTTCTTT. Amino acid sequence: CSARRGNTEAFF.

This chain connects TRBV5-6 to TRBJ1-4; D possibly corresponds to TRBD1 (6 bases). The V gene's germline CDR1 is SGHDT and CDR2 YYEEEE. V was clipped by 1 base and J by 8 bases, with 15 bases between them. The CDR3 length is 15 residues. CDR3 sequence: CASSLYRVGGEKLFF. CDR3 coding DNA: TGTGCCAGCAGCTTGTACAGGGTAGGCGGCGAAAAACTGTTTTTT.

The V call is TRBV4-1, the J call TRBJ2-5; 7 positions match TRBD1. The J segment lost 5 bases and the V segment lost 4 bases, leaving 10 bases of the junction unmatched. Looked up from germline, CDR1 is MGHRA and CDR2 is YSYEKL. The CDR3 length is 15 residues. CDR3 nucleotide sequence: TGCGCCAGCAGCCGAGGACAGGTGATAGGGGAGACCCAGTACTTC. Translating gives CASSRGQVIGETQYF.

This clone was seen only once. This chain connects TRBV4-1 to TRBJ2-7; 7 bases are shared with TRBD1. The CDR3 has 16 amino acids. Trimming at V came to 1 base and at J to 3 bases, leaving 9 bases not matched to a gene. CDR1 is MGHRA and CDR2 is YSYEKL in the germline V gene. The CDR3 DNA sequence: TGCGCCAGCAGCCAAGTAGGGACAGACGGAGACTACGAGCAGTACTTC. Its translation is CASSQVGTDGDYEQYF.